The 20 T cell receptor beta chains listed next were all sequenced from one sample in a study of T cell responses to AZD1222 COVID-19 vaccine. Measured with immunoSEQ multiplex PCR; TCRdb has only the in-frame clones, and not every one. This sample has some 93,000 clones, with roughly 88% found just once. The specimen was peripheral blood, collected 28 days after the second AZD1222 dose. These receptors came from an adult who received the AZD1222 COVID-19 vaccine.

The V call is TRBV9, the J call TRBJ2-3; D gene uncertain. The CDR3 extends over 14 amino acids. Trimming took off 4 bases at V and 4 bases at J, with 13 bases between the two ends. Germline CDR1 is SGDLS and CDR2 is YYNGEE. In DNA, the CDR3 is TGTGCCAGCAGCCTCCGACTGTCCTCAGATACGCAGTATTTT. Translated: CASSLRLSSDTQYF.

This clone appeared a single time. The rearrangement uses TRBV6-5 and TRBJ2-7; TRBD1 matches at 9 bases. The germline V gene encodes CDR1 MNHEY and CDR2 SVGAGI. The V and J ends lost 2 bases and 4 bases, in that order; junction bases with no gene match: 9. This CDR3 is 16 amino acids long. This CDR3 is CASSYNPGGQGYEQYF. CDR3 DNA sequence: TGTGCCAGCAGTTACAATCCTGGGGGACAGGGATACGAGCAGTACTTC.

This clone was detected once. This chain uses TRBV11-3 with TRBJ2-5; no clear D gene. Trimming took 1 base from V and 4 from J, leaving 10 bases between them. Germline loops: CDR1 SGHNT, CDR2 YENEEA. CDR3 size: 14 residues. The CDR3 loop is CASSLGFLVETQYF. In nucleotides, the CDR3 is TGTGCCAGCAGCTTAGGATTCTTAGTAGAGACCCAGTACTTC.

The CDR3, as DNA: TGTGCCAGCGGAGGCGGGTCGTTAACCGGGGAGCTGTTTTTT. Translation gives CASGGGSLTGELFF. The rearrangement joins TRBV2 to TRBJ2-2; TRBD2 is a possible D gene (5 bases). V lost 8 bases and J 5 bases, leaving 15 bases between the germline ends. The CDR3 spans 14 residues. Germline V gene sequence: CDR1 SNHLY, CDR2 FYNNEI.

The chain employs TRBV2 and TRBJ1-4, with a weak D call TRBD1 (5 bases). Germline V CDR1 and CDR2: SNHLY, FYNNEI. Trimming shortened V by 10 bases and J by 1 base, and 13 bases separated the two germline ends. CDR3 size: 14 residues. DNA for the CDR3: TGTGCCACCTCGGGGGTGATAACTAATGAAAAACTGTTTTTT. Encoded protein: CATSGVITNEKLFF.

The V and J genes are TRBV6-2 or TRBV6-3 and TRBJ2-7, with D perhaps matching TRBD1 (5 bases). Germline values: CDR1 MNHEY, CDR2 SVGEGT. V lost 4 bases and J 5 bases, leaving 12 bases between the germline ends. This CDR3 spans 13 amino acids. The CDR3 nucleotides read TGTGCCAGCAGTTCGACAGCGAGGAACGAGCAGTACTTC. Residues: CASSSTARNEQYF.

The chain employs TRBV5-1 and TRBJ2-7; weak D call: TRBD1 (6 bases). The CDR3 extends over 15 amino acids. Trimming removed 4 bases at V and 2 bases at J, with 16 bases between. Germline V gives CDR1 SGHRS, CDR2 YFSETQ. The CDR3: CASSTRGRGTYEQYF. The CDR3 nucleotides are TGCGCCAGCAGCACACGAGGCAGGGGAACCTACGAGCAGTACTTC.

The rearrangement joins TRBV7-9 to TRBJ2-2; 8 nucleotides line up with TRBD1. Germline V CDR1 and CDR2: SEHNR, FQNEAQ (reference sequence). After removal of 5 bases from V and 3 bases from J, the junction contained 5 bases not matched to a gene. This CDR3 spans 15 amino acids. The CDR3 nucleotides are TGTGCCAGCAGCGACAGGGGATCAGACACCGGGGAGCTGTTTTTT. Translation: CASSDRGSDTGELFF.

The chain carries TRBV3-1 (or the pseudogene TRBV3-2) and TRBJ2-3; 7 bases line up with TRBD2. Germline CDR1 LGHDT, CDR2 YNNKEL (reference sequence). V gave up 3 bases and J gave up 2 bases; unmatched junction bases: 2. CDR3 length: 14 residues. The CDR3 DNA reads TGTGCCAGCAGCCACGGGACTAACACAGATACGCAGTATTTT. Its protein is CASSHGTNTDTQYF.

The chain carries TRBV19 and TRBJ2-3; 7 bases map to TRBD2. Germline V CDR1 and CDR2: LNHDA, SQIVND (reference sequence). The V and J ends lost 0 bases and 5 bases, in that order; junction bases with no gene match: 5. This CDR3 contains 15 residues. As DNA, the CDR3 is TGTGCCAGTAGTATAGATGGAGCGGGGCTAGATACGCAGTATTTT. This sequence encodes CASSIDGAGLDTQYF.

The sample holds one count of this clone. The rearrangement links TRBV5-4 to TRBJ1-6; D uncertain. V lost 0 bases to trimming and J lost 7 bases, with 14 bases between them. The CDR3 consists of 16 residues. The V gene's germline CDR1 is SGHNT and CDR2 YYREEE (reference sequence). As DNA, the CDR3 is TGTGCCAGCAGCTTGGGCGTCGCCAGACGCAATTCACCCCTCCACTTT. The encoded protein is CASSLGVARRNSPLHF. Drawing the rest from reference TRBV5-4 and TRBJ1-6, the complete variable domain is ETGVTQSPTHLIKTRGQQVTLRCSSQSGHNTVSWYQQALGQGPQFIFQYYREEENGRGNFPPRFSGLQFPNYSSELNVNALELDDSALYLCASSLGVARRNSPLHFGNGTRLTVT.

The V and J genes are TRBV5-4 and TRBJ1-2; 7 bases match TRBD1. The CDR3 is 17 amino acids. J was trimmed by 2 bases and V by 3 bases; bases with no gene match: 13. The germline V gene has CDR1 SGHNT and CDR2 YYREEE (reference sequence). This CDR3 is CASSSWTGVTLNYGYTF. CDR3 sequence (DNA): TGTGCCAGCAGCTCGTGGACAGGCGTTACACTCAACTATGGCTACACCTTC.

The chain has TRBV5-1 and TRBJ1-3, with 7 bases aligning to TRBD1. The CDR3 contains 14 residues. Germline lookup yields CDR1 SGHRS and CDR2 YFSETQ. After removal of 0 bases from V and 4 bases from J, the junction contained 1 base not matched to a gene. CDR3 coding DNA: TGCGCCAGCAGCTTGGAGACAGGGGGAAACACCATATATTTT. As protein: CASSLETGGNTIYF.

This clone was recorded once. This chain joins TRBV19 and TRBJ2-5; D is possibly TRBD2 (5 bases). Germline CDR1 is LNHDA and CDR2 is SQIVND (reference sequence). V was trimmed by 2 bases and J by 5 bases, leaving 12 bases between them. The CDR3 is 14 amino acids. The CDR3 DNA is TGTGCCAGTAGTATATACGGACTGGGGGAGACCCAGTACTTC. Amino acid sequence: CASSIYGLGETQYF.

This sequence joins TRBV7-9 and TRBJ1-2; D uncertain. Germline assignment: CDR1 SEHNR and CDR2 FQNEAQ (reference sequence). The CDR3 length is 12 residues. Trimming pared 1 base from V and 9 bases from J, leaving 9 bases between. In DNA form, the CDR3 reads TGTGCCAGCAGCTTAGGGCCCCTTAGCTACACCTTC. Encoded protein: CASSLGPLSYTF.

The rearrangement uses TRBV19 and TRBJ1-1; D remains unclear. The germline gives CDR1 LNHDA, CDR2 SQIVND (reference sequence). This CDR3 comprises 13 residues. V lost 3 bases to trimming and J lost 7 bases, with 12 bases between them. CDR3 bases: TGTGCCAGTAGTATGTGGGTCGGTGATGAAGCTTTCTTT. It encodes CASSMWVGDEAFF.

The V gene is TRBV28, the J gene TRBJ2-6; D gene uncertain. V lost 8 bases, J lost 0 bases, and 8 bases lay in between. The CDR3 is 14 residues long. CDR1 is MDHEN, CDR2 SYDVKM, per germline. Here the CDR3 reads CASCPGSGANVLTF. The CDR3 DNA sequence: TGTGCCAGCTGCCCTGGCTCTGGGGCCAACGTCCTGACTTTC.

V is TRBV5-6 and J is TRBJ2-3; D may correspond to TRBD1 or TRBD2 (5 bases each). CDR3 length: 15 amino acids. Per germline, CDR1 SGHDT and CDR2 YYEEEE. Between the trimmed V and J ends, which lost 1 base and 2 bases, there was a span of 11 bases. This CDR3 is CASSLMGPYTDTQYF. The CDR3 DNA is TGTGCCAGCAGCTTGATGGGACCCTACACAGATACGCAGTATTTT.

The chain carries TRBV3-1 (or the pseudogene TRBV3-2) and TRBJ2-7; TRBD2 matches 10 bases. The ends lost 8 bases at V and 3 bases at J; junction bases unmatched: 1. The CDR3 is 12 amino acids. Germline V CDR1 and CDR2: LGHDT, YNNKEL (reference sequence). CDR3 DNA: TGTGCCAGCCGACTAGCGGGCTACGAGCAGTACTTC. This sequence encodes CASRLAGYEQYF.

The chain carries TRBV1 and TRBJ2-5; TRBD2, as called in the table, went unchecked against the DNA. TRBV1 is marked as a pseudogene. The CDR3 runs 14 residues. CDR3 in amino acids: CTSSRGGALETQYF. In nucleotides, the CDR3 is TGCACCAGCAGCCGCGGGGGGGCCCTGGAGACCCAGTACTTC.